This T cell receptor beta chain originates from a study of T cell repertoires in cytomegalovirus infection. On the study more broadly: Both a matching HLA type and CMV infection were indicated by public TCR beta signatures. Notes on the study in general: Cumulative public TCR beta family frequency identified carriers of CMV plus the relevant HLA. Clonotypes of TCR beta that were HLA-C-restricted and CMV-specific dominated the ex vivo response.

V was pared by 4 bases and J by 6 bases, with 16 bases of the junction left unmatched. CDR1 is MGHRA and CDR2 is YSYEKL in the germline V gene. The CDR3 consists of 18 residues. To note about this clonotype: Antigen specificity is unknown. This may stem from a read error, because a much larger clone lies one nucleotide away. Here the CDR3 omits its conserved ending phenylalanine or tryptophan, so a read error is the likely source.

Using its own MiXCR run on the reads, TCRdb lists one record per CDR3 protein. The sample has approximately 500,000 distinct CDR3 sequences; approximately 16% are singletons. This TCR came from a human donor in good health (CMV status not recorded). Some clones in this sample may be carry-over from other donors' samples. What was sequenced was CD8+ T cells from PBMCs. This chain joins TRBV4-1 and TRBJ1-2, with 11 bases that match TRBD1. In nucleotides, the CDR3 is TGCGCCAGCAGCCGGGACCGGGACAGGGGGAACGAGGTCCATGGCTACACCTTA. Protein: CASSRDRDRGNEVHGYTL.